A single sample gave rise to the 20 T cell receptor beta chains below, sequenced in a study of CD8 T cells in ankylosing spondylitis. Study-wide points: Typical of ankylosing spondylitis blood, it appeared, was a TCR beta motif of fewer than 10 highly homologous variants.

TCRdb re-called the 5' RACE reads with MiXCR, one entry per CDR3 protein. The data hold about 500,000 distinct CDR3 sequences, with roughly 5.2% observed a single time. No antigens are known for them. Sequenced: blood, either unsorted or a sorted T cell fraction (not recorded which). The source is a male donor with ankylosing spondylitis.

This clonotype occurred many times. This rearrangement joins TRBV12-3 or TRBV12-4 to TRBJ1-1; no definite D call. The CDR3 has 8 amino acids. V was trimmed by 0 bases and J by 13 bases, leaving 0 bases between them. CDR3 nucleotides: TGTGCCAGCAGTTTAGCTTTCTTT. It translates to CASSLAFF.

This clonotype was detected only a few times. This sequence joins TRBV4-3 and TRBJ2-7, with D hard to call. The CDR3 length is 15 residues. V was pared by 0 bases and J by 4 bases, with 13 bases between. Germline V gene data show CDR1 as LGHNA and CDR2 as YSLEER. The CDR3 DNA follows: TGCGCCAGCAGCCAAGATCTGGCTATCGGGTACGAGCAGTACTTC. Encoded protein: CASSQDLAIGYEQYF.

This clonotype was counted ten times or more. V gene TRBV29-1 combines with J gene TRBJ2-7; D is perhaps TRBD1 or TRBD2 (5 bases each). V lost 4 bases and J 4 bases, leaving 11 bases between the germline ends. There are 12 residues in the CDR3. CDR1 is SQVTM and CDR2 is ANQGSEA in the germline V gene. The CDR3 loop reads CSVVGPRYEQYF. Written as DNA, the CDR3 is TGCAGCGTTGTGGGACCCCGTTACGAGCAGTACTTC.

This clonotype was seen many times. This chain links TRBV7-9 with TRBJ1-1, with D uncertain. The CDR3 covers 13 residues. Germline-derived CDR1 and CDR2 are SEHNR and FQNEAQ (reference sequence). Trimming took 8 bases from V and 5 from J, leaving 15 bases between them. CDR3: CASHSNGETEAFF. The CDR3 coding sequence is TGTGCCAGCCACTCGAACGGGGAAACTGAAGCTTTCTTT.

The table lists this clonotype with many counts. V usage is TRBV4-2 and J usage is TRBJ2-1; D could derive from TRBD1 or TRBD2 (5 bases each). This CDR3 comprises 15 residues. V gave up 3 bases and J gave up 10 bases, with 19 bases separating them. Germline values: CDR1 LGHNA, CDR2 YNFKEQ. This chain's CDR3 is CASSQSGALVVEQFF. CDR3 bases: TGTGCCAGCAGCCAGTCCGGGGCCCTGGTAGTCGAGCAGTTCTTC.

The sample holds many counts of this clonotype. The chain recombines TRBV29-1 with TRBJ1-2; TRBD1 might be the D (5 bases). V was shortened by 7 bases and J by 7 bases, with 13 bases between the two germline ends. This CDR3 is 11 amino acids long. Germline V CDR1 and CDR2: SQVTM, ANQGSEA. The CDR3 here is CSGGQGAGYTF. CDR3 coding DNA: TGCAGCGGCGGACAAGGGGCTGGCTACACCTTC.

There are many counts of this clonotype. V and J are TRBV3-1 and TRBJ2-3, with unresolved D. CDR1 and CDR2 from the germline V gene are LGHDT and YNNKEL (reference sequence). The CDR3 is 12 amino acids. V was pared by 4 bases and J by 6 bases, with 8 bases between. CDR3 coding DNA: TGTGCCAGCAGCCCATCCGGGGATACGCAGTATTTT. Translated: CASSPSGDTQYF.

There are many counts of this clonotype. The chain couples TRBV10-3 to TRBJ1-5, with D hard to call. V lost 0 bases, J lost 7 bases, and 7 bases lay in between. Germline assignment: CDR1 ENHRY and CDR2 SYGVKD. The CDR3 runs to 13 residues. In DNA form, the CDR3 reads TGTGCCATCAGTGAGTCGAGAGAACAGCCCCAGCATTTT. This sequence encodes CAISESREQPQHF.

This clonotype occurred a few times. The chain has TRBV4-2 and TRBJ2-6, with 10 positions matching TRBD2. In germline, CDR1 is LGHNA, CDR2 YNFKEQ. The CDR3 sequence is 18 residues long. The junction had 6 bases not matched to a gene; V was cut back by 4 bases and J by 0 bases. The CDR3 spells CASSPGLAVSSGANVLTF. The CDR3 region has the DNA TGTGCCAGCAGCCCAGGACTAGCGGTGAGCTCTGGGGCCAACGTCCTGACTTTC.

Ten or more counts support this clonotype. V usage is TRBV6-1 and J usage is TRBJ1-1; D is unresolved. Trimming took 4 bases from V and 1 from J, leaving 7 bases between them. Germline V gene data show CDR1 as MNHNS and CDR2 as SASEGT. The CDR3 spans 13 residues. CDR3 DNA sequence: TGTGCCAGCAGTGGACGGGGGAACACTGAAGCTTTCTTT. It encodes CASSGRGNTEAFF.

This clonotype appeared many times. The CDR3 loop reads CASSSDLLGTQYF. CDR3 nucleotides: TGTGCCAGCTCATCAGACTTACTAGGCACCCAGTACTTC. The chain links TRBV18 to TRBJ2-5; TRBD2 is a possible D gene (5 bases). Trimming removed 5 bases at V and 8 bases at J, with 15 bases between. From germline, CDR1 is KGHSH and CDR2 LQKENI. The CDR3 extends over 13 amino acids.

This clonotype was detected ten times or more. This chain uses TRBV6-2 or TRBV6-3 with TRBJ1-6, with D maybe TRBD1 (6 bases). CDR1 is MNHEY, CDR2 SVGEGT, per germline. V was shortened by 7 bases and J by 7 bases, with 8 bases between the two germline ends. CDR3 size: 12 residues. The CDR3, as DNA: TGTGCCAGCACGGACAGCAATTCACCCCTCCACTTT. Translating gives CASTDSNSPLHF.

The chain joins TRBV7-2 to TRBJ1-5; D gene unclear. The germline gives CDR1 SGHTA, CDR2 FQGNSA. Trimming shortened V by 3 bases and J by 5 bases, and 11 bases separated the two germline ends. The CDR3 loop spans 14 amino acids. The CDR3 region has the DNA TGTGCCAGCAGCTTTAACAAGAAAGATCAGCCCCAGCATTTT. Protein sequence: CASSFNKKDQPQHF.

This clonotype occurred many times. The CDR3 is CASSLDASNQPQHF. CDR3 nucleotide sequence: TGCGCCAGCAGCTTGGACGCCTCCAATCAGCCCCAGCATTTT. The chain recombines TRBV5-1 with TRBJ1-5; D is ambiguous. The CDR3 covers 14 residues. Germline CDR1 reads SGHRS; CDR2 reads YFSETQ. Trimming pared 0 bases from V and 3 bases from J, leaving 7 bases between. Filled out from reference TRBV5-1 and TRBJ1-5, the complete variable domain reads KAGVTQTPRYLIKTRGQQVTLSCSPISGHRSVSWYQQTPGQGLQFLFEYFSETQRNKGNFPGRFSGRQFSNSRSEMNVSTLELGDSALYLCASSLDASNQPQHFGDGTRLSIL.

This clonotype was recorded once. The V call is TRBV5-6, the J call TRBJ2-1; D tentatively reads TRBD1 or TRBD2 (5 bases each). The ends were cut back, 6 bases at V and 1 base at J, with 14 bases in the middle. Looked up from germline, CDR1 is SGHDT and CDR2 is YYEEEE. CDR3 length: 15 amino acids. CDR3 region: CASTAGTSSYNEQFF. Here the CDR3 DNA reads TGTGCCAGCACCGCCGGGACCTCGTCCTACAATGAGCAGTTCTTC.

This chain links TRBV11-1 with TRBJ2-5; 7 bases are shared with TRBD2. This CDR3 spans 15 amino acids. With 1 base clipped from V and 4 bases from J, the junction kept 6 bases outside the gene matches. The germline gives CDR1 SGHAT, CDR2 FQDESV (reference sequence). CDR3 region: CASSLEAGAGETQYF. In DNA form, the CDR3 reads TGTGCCAGCAGCTTAGAGGCGGGAGCTGGAGAGACCCAGTACTTC.

This clonotype has a count of ten or more. The gene calls are TRBV29-1 and TRBJ2-7; 7 bases are shared with TRBD1. J was trimmed by 2 bases and V by 3 bases; bases with no gene match: 22. Germline loops: CDR1 SQVTM, CDR2 ANQGSEA. The CDR3 is 19 amino acids. The CDR3 DNA reads TGCAGCGTTGAGGGGGTCAGGGACAGCCCAAATTCCCTTCCCTACGAGCAGTACTTC. Translated: CSVEGVRDSPNSLPYEQYF.

In this sample, this clonotype turned up many times. This sequence joins TRBV7-6 and TRBJ2-1, with D possibly being TRBD1 (6 bases). Trimming cost V 3 bases and J 4 bases, with 13 bases left between them. Germline loops: CDR1 SGHVS, CDR2 FNYEAQ. The CDR3 loop spans 15 amino acids. CDR3 coding DNA: TGTGCCAGCAGCTTCGGACAGCCAATATACAATGAGCAGTTCTTC. Translated: CASSFGQPIYNEQFF.

This clonotype came up many times. The chain couples TRBV7-6 to TRBJ2-3; D uncertain. The CDR3 loop spans 13 amino acids. Germline CDR1 SGHVS, CDR2 FNYEAQ. Trimming took off 5 bases at V and 5 bases at J, with 11 bases between the two ends. The CDR3 DNA reads TGTGCCAGCAGCCCCGGCCGGCTAGATACGCAGTATTTT. It codes for CASSPGRLDTQYF.

This clonotype was counted many times. The chain uses TRBV3-1 and TRBJ1-2; D unclear. The CDR3 covers 13 residues. The germline CDR1 and CDR2 sequences are LGHDT and YNNKEL (reference sequence). The V end lost 2 bases, the J end lost 3 bases, and 7 bases lay between the germline ends. The CDR3 reads CASSQSQDYGYTF. The CDR3 DNA is TGTGCCAGCAGCCAAAGCCAGGACTATGGCTACACCTTC.